One sample yielded the 17 T cell receptor beta chains listed below, sequenced in a study. MiXCR, run by TCRdb on the 5' RACE reads, gives a single entry per CDR3 protein. This table holds 45,000 to 55,000 distinct CDR3 sequences, approximately 25% found once. Sequenced sample: tumor-infiltrating naive CD4+ T cells sorted from the breast tumor. Noted subset: naive CD4+ T cells, CD4+CD45RA+CD25-. Receptors originate from a female donor with breast cancer.

V usage is TRBV5-1 and J usage is TRBJ1-2; a possible D gene is TRBD1 (5 bases). Between the trimmed V and J ends, which lost 4 bases and 8 bases, there was a span of 18 bases. The germline gives CDR1 SGHRS, CDR2 YFSETQ. The CDR3 runs 14 residues. CDR3 in amino acids: CASSLQPLEGGYTF. In nucleotides, the CDR3 is TGCGCCAGCAGCCTCCAGCCCCTCGAGGGGGGCTACACCTTC.

This clonotype was recorded a few times. The J gene is TRBJ2-7, the V gene TRBV5-6; D is tentatively TRBD1 or TRBD2 (5 bases each). The V and J ends lost 0 bases and 5 bases respectively, with 15 bases between them. The CDR3 loop spans 15 amino acids. The germline CDR1 and CDR2 sequences are SGHDT and YYEEEE. The CDR3 sequence: CASSLGTGVGHEQYF. As DNA, the CDR3 is TGTGCCAGCAGCTTGGGAACCGGGGTGGGACACGAGCAGTACTTC.

This sequence joins TRBV3-1 and TRBJ1-1, with D uncertain. With 0 bases removed from V and 7 bases from J, the gap between germline ends came to 9 bases. The CDR3 consists of 13 residues. Per germline, CDR1 LGHDT and CDR2 YNNKEL (reference sequence). CDR3 region: CASSQDRRFEAFF. The CDR3 DNA reads as TGTGCCAGCAGCCAAGATCGGAGATTTGAAGCTTTCTTT.

This clonotype was counted between two and nine times. The chain recombines TRBV28 with TRBJ1-6; 9 nucleotides agree with TRBD1. CDR1 MDHEN and CDR2 SYDVKM come from the germline V gene. This CDR3 has 13 residues. V was pared by 6 bases and J by 12 bases, with 6 bases of the junction left unmatched. This CDR3 is CASRPGQGKPLHF. The CDR3 nucleotides are TGTGCCAGCAGACCGGGACAGGGTAAACCCCTCCACTTT.

Ten or more counts support this clonotype. The chain joins TRBV29-1 to TRBJ2-3, with 7 bases that match TRBD2. The CDR3 has 13 residues. In germline, CDR1 is SQVTM, CDR2 ANQGSEA. J lost 1 base, V lost 3 bases, and 1 base had no gene match. The CDR3 coding sequence is TGCAGCGTTGAGGCGGGGGGCACAGATACGCAGTATTTT. It translates to CSVEAGGTDTQYF.

This clonotype was detected ten times or more. Relative to the germline gene, one junction end is altered; a read error may explain this. The gene calls are TRBV5-6 and TRBJ1-1; 7 bases are shared with TRBD1. This CDR3 region has 14 residues. Germline V gene data show CDR1 as SGHDT and CDR2 as YYEEEE. The CDR3 is CASSRFRGNSEAFF. In nucleotides, the CDR3 is TGTGCCAGCAGCCGATTCAGGGGGAACTCTGAAGCTTTCTTT.

This clonotype showed up just a few times. This may be a read error, as it is one base from a much larger clone. CDR3 protein: CAGSRRGDQPQHF. The CDR3 DNA reads as TGTGCCGGCAGTCGAAGGGGGGATCAGCCCCAGCATTTT. The chain links TRBV27 to TRBJ1-5; possible D gene TRBD1, 6 bases. Germline-derived CDR1 and CDR2 are MNHEY and SMNVEV (reference sequence). This CDR3 region has 13 residues.

V gene TRBV20-1 combines with J gene TRBJ2-7; maybe TRBD2 (6 bases). V lost 3 bases and J 5 bases, leaving 14 bases between the germline ends. CDR1 and CDR2 (germline): DFQATT, SNEGSKA (reference sequence). CDR3 length: 13 residues. CDR3 loop: CSARWRGGDEQYF. The CDR3 nucleotides read TGCAGTGCTAGGTGGAGGGGAGGCGACGAGCAGTACTTC.

CDR3 in DNA: TGCGCCAGCAGCACCCCGGGACAGGGGAACACTGAAGCTTTCTTT. Encoded protein: CASSTPGQGNTEAFF. V and J are TRBV5-1 and TRBJ1-1; 9 bases are a match to TRBD1. With V trimmed by 4 bases and J by 1 base, 5 bases remained unmatched. The CDR3 totals 15 residues. Germline V gene data show CDR1 as SGHRS and CDR2 as YFSETQ.

The rearrangement joins TRBV7-3 to TRBJ2-2, with TRBD2 identical over 10 bases. The CDR3 totals 17 residues. Germline V gene lookup returns CDR1 SGHTA and CDR2 FQGTGA. Trimming removed 5 bases from V and 1 base from J; junction bases left unmatched: 7. DNA for the CDR3: TGTGCCAGCAGCCAATCTGTAGCGGGAGGGAACACCGGGGAGCTGTTTTTT. Amino acid sequence: CASSQSVAGGNTGELFF.

The count of this clonotype is one. A read error may be the cause here, since a much bigger clone is one base away. CDR3 protein: CASSRTTSSEQYF. The CDR3 DNA follows: TGTGCCAGCAGCCGCACTACTAGTTCCGAGCAGTACTTC. V gene TRBV12-3 or TRBV12-4 combines with J gene TRBJ2-7, with D maybe TRBD2 (5 bases). The CDR3 consists of 13 residues. The germline V and J ends were trimmed by 6 bases and 6 bases, with 15 bases remaining between them.

A remark on this clonotype: One end of the junction varies from germline; a read error may be responsible. The chain is built from TRBV6-5 and TRBJ2-5, with D possibly being TRBD1 (5 bases). Looked up from germline, CDR1 is MNHEY and CDR2 is SVGAGI. The CDR3 is 17 amino acids. The CDR3 reads CANSEQQGIHVSETQYF. The CDR3 DNA is TGTGCCAACAGTGAACAGCAGGGAATTCATGTATCGGAGACCCAGTACTTC.

This rearrangement joins TRBV11-3 to TRBJ2-3; 11 bases line up with TRBD1. Germline V gene sequence: CDR1 SGHNT, CDR2 YENEEA. Trimming at V came to 4 bases and at J to 4 bases, leaving 4 bases not matched to a gene. This CDR3 spans 15 amino acids. CDR3 sequence: CASSWGQGVSDTQYF. Written as DNA, the CDR3 is TGTGCCAGCAGCTGGGGACAGGGGGTTTCAGATACGCAGTATTTT.

This chain links TRBV6-1 with TRBJ1-5, with 7 bases identical to TRBD1. CDR1 and CDR2 (germline): MNHNS, SASEGT. V was clipped by 6 bases and J by 0 bases; unmatched bases: 8. The CDR3 loop spans 16 amino acids. Here the CDR3 reads CASSATGTASNQPQHF. Written as DNA, the CDR3 is TGTGCCAGCAGCGCTACCGGGACAGCTAGCAATCAGCCCCAGCATTTT.

The chain joins TRBV7-2 to TRBJ2-5; TRBD1 matches 10 bases. The CDR3 is 15 amino acids. The J segment lost 5 bases and the V segment lost 4 bases, leaving 7 bases of the junction unmatched. The germline V gene has CDR1 SGHTA and CDR2 FQGNSA. This CDR3 is CASSSLGTGEETQYF. In nucleotides, the CDR3 is TGTGCCAGCAGCTCCCTCGGGACAGGGGAGGAGACCCAGTACTTC.

This clonotype has a count of ten or more. The chain couples TRBV28 to TRBJ1-1, with a possible D match to TRBD1 (5 bases). Trimming removed 7 bases from V and 0 bases from J, with 12 bases in between. Germline V gene data show CDR1 as MDHEN and CDR2 as SYDVKM. The CDR3 is 14 residues long. CDR3: CASTRLGVNTEAFF. The CDR3 DNA reads as TGTGCCAGCACCCGCCTGGGGGTGAACACTGAAGCTTTCTTT.

This clonotype has only a few counts. The chain couples TRBV28 to TRBJ2-1; D is undetermined. Germline loops: CDR1 MDHEN, CDR2 SYDVKM. The CDR3 runs to 12 residues. V shed 5 bases and J shed 9 bases, with 11 bases lying between them. CDR3 sequence (DNA): TGTGCCAGCAGTCCCCCCCCTCCTGAGCAGTTCTTC. It specifies CASSPPPPEQFF.